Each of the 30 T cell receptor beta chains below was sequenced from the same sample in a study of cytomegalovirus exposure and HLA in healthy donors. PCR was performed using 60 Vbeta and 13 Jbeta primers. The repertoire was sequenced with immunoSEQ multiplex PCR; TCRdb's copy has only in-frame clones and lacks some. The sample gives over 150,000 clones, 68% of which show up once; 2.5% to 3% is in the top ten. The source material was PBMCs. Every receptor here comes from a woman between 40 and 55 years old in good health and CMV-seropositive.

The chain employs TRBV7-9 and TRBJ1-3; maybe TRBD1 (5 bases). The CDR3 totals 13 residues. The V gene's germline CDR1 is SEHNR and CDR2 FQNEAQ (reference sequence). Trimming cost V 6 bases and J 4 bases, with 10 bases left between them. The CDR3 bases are TGTGCCAGCAGAGGGGTGTGGGGAAACACCATATATTTT. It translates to CASRGVWGNTIYF.

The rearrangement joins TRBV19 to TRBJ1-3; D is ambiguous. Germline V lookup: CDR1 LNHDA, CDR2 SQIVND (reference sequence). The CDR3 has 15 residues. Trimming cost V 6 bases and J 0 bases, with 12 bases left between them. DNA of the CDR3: TGTGCCAGTAGCAAAAGATTCGGCTCTGGAAACACCATATATTTT. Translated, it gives CASSKRFGSGNTIYF.

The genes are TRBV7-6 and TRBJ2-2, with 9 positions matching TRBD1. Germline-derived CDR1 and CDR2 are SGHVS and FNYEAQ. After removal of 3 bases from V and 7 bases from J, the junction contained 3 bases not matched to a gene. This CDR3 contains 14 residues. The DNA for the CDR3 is TGTGCCAGCAGCTTGCGGACAGGGGTCGGGGAGCTGTTTTTT. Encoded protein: CASSLRTGVGELFF.

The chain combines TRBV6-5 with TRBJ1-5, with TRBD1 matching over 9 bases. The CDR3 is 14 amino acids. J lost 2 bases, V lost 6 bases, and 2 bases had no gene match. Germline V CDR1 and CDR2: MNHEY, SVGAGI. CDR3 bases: TGTGCCAGCAGGAGACAGGGGGGCAATCAGCCCCAGCATTTT. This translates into CASRRQGGNQPQHF.

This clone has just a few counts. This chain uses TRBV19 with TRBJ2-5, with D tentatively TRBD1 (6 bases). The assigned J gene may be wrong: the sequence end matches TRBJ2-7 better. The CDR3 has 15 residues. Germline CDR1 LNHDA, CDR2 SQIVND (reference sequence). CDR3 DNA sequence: TGTGCCAGTAGTATTCAGGCAGGGGCAGACTACGAGCAGTACTTC. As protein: CASSIQAGADYEQYF.

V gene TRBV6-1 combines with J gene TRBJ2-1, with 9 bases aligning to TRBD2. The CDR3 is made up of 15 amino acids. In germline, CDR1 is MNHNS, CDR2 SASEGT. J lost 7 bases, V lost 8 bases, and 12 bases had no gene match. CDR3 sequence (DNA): TGTGCCAGCCTAAACCCAGCGGGAGGTTATAATGAGCAGTTCTTC. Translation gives CASLNPAGGYNEQFF.

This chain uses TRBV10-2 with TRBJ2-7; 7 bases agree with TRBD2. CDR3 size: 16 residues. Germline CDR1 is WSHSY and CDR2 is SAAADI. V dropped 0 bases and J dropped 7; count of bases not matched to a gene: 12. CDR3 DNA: TGCGCCAGCAGTGAGTCGCTGGCGGGAGTACCTTGGGAGCAGTACTTC. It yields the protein CASSESLAGVPWEQYF.

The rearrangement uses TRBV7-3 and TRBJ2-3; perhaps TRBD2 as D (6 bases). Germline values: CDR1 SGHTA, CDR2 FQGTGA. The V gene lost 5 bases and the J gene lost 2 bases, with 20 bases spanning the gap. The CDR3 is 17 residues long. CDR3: CASSPLELASSTDTQYF. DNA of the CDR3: TGTGCCAGCAGCCCCTTAGAACTAGCATCCTCCACAGATACGCAGTATTTT.

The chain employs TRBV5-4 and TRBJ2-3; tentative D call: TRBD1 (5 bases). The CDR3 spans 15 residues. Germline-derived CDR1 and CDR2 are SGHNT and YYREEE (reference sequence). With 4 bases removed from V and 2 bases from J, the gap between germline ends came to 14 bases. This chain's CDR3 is CASSTQAGITDTQYF. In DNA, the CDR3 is TGTGCCAGCAGCACCCAGGCAGGGATCACAGATACGCAGTATTTT. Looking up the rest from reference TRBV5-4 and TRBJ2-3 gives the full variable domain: ETGVTQSPTHLIKTRGQQVTLRCSSQSGHNTVSWYQQALGQGPQFIFQYYREEENGRGNFPPRFSGLQFPNYSSELNVNALELDDSALYLCASSTQAGITDTQYFGPGTRLTVL.

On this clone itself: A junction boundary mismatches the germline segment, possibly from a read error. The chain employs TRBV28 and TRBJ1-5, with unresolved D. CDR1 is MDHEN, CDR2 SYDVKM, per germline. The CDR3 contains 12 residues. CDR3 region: CASSFGVEPQNF. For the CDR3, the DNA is TGTGCCAGCAGTTTCGGGGTTGAGCCCCAGAATTTT.

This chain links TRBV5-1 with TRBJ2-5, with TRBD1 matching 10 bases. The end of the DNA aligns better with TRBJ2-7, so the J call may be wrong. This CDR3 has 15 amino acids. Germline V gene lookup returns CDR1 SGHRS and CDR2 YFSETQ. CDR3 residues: CASSLGQGAPYEQYF. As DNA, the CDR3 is TGCGCCAGCAGCTTGGGACAGGGGGCGCCCTACGAGCAGTACTTC.

The CDR3 nucleotides are TGTGCCAGCTCGGGTGGGGGGTCGCGACAAGCTTTCTTT. Encoded protein: CASSGGGSRQAFF. This chain uses TRBV6-5 with TRBJ1-1; possible D gene TRBD1, 5 bases. This CDR3 spans 13 amino acids. Trimming stripped 8 bases from V and 9 bases from J, with 19 bases between. Germline values: CDR1 MNHEY, CDR2 SVGAGI.

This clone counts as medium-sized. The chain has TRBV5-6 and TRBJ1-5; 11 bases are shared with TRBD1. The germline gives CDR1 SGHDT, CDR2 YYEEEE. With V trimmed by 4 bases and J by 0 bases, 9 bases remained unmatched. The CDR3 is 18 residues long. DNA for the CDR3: TGTGCCAGCAGCGTCGGACAGGGGGCACGGTATAGCAATCAGCCCCAGCATTTT. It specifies CASSVGQGARYSNQPQHF.

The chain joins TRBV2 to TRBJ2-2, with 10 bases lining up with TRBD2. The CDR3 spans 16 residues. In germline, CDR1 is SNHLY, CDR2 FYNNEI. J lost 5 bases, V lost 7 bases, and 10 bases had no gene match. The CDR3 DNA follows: TGTGCCAGCACCAACTGGCTAGCGGGAGTGACCGGGGAGCTGTTTTTT. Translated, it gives CASTNWLAGVTGELFF. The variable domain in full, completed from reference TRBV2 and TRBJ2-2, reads EPEVTQTPSHQVTQMGQEVILRCVPISNHLYFYWYRQILGQKVEFLVSFYNNEISEKSEIFDDQFSVERPDGSNFTLKIRSTKLEDSAMYFCASTNWLAGVTGELFFGEGSRLTVL.

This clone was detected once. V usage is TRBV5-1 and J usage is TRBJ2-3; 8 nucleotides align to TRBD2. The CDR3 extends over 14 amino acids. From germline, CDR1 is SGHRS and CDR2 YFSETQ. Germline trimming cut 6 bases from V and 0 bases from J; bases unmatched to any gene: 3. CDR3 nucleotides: TGCGCCAGCAAGCGGGAGCCCAGCACAGATACGCAGTATTTT. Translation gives CASKREPSTDTQYF.

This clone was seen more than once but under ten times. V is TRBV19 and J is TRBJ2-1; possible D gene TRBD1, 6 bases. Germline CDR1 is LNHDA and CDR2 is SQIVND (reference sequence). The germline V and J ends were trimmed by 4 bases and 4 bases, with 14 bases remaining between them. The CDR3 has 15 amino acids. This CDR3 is CASSKQGFPYNEQFF. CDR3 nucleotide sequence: TGTGCCAGTAGTAAACAGGGCTTTCCTTACAATGAGCAGTTCTTC.

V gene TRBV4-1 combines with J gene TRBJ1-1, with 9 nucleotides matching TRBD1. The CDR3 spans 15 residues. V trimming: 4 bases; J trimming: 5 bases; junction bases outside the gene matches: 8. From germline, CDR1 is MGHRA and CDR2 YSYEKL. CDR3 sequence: CASSLPGTGRTEAFF. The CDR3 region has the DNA TGCGCCAGCAGCCTTCCCGGGACAGGGCGGACTGAAGCTTTCTTT.

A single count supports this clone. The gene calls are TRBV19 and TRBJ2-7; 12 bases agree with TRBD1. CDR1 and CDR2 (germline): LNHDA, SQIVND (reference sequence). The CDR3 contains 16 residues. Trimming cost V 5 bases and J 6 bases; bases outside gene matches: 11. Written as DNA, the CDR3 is TGTGCCAGTAGTCTGCCGGGGGACAGGGGGCCCTCCGAGCAGTACTTC. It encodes CASSLPGDRGPSEQYF.

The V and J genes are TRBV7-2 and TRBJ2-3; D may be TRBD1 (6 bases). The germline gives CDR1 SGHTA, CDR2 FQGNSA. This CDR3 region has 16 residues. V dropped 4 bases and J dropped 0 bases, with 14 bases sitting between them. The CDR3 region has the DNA TGTGCCAGCAGCTCACTCGGACAGACTAGCACAGATACGCAGTATTTT. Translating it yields CASSSLGQTSTDTQYF.

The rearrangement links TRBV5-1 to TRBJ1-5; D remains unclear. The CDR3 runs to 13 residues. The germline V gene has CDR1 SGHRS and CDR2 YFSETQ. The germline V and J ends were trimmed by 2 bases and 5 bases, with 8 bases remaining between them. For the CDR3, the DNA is TGCGCCAGCAGCTTCGAAATAGATCAGCCCCAGCATTTT. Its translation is CASSFEIDQPQHF.

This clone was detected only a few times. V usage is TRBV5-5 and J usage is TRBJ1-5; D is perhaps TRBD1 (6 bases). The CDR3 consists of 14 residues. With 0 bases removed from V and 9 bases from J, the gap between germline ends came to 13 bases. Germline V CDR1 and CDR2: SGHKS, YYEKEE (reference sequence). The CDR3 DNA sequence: TGTGCCAGCAGCTTGGAGGGGGGAGGGTTGCCCCAGCATTTT. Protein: CASSLEGGGLPQHF.

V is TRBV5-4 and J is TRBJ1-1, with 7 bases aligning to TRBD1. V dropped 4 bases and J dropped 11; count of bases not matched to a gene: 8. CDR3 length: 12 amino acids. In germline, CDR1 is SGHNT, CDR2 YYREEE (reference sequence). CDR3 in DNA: TGTGCCAGCAGCCCGGACAGGTTGGCTGCTTTCTTT. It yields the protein CASSPDRLAAFF.

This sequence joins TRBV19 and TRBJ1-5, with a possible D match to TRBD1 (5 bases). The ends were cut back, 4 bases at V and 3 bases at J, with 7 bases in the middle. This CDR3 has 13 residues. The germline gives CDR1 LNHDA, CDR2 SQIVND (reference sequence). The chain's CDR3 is CASSRGLNQPQHF. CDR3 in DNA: TGTGCCAGTAGTAGGGGACTCAATCAGCCCCAGCATTTT.

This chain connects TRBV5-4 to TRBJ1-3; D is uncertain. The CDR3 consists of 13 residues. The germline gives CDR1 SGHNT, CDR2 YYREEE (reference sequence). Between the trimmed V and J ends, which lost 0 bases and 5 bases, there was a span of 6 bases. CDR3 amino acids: CASSLANRNTIYF. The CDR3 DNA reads TGTGCCAGCAGCTTGGCGAACAGAAACACCATATATTTT.

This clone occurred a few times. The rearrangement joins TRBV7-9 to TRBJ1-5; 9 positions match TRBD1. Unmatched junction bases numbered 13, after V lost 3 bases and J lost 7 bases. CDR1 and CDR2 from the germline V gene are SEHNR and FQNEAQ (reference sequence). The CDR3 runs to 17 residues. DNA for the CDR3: TGTGCCAGCAGCTTCGGTACAGGGGGCTCGTTCAACCAGCCCCAGCATTTT. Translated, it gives CASSFGTGGSFNQPQHF.

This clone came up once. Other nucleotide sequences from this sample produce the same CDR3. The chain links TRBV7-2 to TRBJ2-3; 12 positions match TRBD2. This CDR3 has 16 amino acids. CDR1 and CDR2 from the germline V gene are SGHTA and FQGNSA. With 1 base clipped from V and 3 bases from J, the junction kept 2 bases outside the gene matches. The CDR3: CASSLGLAGATDTQYF. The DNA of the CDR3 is TGTGCCAGCAGCTTAGGACTAGCGGGAGCGACAGATACGCAGTATTTT.

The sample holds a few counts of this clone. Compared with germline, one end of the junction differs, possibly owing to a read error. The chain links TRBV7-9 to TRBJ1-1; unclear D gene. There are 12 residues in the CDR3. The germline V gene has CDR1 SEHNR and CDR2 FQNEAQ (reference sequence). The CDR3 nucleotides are TGTTCCAGCAGCACCCTGAGAACTGAAGCTTTCTTT. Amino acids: CSSSTLRTEAFF.

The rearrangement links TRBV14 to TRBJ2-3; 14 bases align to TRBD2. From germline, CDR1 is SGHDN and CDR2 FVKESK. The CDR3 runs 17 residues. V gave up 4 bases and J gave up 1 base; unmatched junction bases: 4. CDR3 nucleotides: TGTGCCAGCAGCCGCCCGGGACTAGCGGGGGGCACAGATACGCAGTATTTT. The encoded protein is CASSRPGLAGGTDTQYF.

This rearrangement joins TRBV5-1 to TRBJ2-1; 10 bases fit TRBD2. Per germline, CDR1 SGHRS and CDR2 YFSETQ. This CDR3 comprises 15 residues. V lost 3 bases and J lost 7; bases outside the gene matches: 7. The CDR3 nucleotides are TGCGCCAGCAGCTCTACTAGCGGGATTCGTAATGAGCAGTTCTTC. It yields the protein CASSSTSGIRNEQFF.

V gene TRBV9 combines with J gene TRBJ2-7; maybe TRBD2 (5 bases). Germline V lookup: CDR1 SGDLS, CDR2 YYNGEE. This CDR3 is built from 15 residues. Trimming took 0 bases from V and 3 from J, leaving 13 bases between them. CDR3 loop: CASSVGEGNFYEQYF. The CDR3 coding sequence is TGTGCCAGCAGCGTAGGTGAGGGTAATTTCTACGAGCAGTACTTC. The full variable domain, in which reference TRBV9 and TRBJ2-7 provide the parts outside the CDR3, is DSGVTQTPKHLITATGQRVTLRCSPRSGDLSVYWYQQSLDQGLQFLIQYYNGEERAKGNILERFSAQQFPDLHSELNLSSLELGDSALYFCASSVGEGNFYEQYFGPGTRLTVT.